This T cell receptor (beta chain) was documented in a study of early T cells in non-severe SARS-CoV-2 infection. As for the study in general: Unsorted whole-blood RNA was sequenced in bulk, leaving chains unpaired. Points from the study as a whole: Sequences matched to VDJdb favored anti-spike CD8 responses, while private and CD4 specificities were missed.

V was cut by 3 bases and J by 9 bases, with 12 bases left in between. The CDR3 has 13 residues. CDR1 is MRHNA, CDR2 SNTAGT, per germline. This clonotype was detected ten times or more. Its antigen is currently unknown. Researchers tagged individual cDNA molecules with unique molecular identifiers. Each CDR3 protein is one row after TCRdb ran MiXCR on the 5' RACE reads. The data show more than 70,000 distinct CDR3 sequences, with approximately 13% seen just once and under 8% held by the top ten. The rearrangement uses TRBV6-4 and TRBJ2-1; D remains unclear. Sequencing was carried out using whole blood. The receptor was derived from an adult who was a healthcare worker with PCR-confirmed SARS-CoV-2 infection or an uninfected control (not recorded which). CDR3: CASSDPPKSEQFF. CDR3 sequence (DNA): TGTGCCAGCAGTGATCCACCGAAGAGTGAGCAGTTCTTC.